Following are 19 T cell receptor beta chains from one sample sequenced in a study of metastatic and nonmetastatic thyroid tumors. No treatment of any kind had been given to any patient before thyroid surgery. MiXCR was used by TCRdb to re-call the PCR reads. The sample carries more than 35,000 clones, about 13% recorded once. Sequencing was carried out using blood. The receptors come from a female donor with papillary thyroid cancer or a benign thyroid nodule (not recorded which). Some clones in this sample may be carry-over from other donors' samples.

Concerning this clone itself: A single base separates this from a much larger clone, so it may be a read error. J is TRBJ2-2 and V is TRBV9; tentative D call: TRBD1 (5 bases). Between the trimmed V and J ends, which lost 3 bases and 3 bases, there was a span of 15 bases. There are 16 residues in the CDR3. Per the germline V gene, CDR1 is SGDLS and CDR2 is YYNGEE. The CDR3 here is CASSASRALDTGELFF. The CDR3 DNA is TGTGCCAGCAGCGCGAGCAGGGCCCTGGACACCGGGGAGCTGTTTTTT. Full variable domain (outside the CDR3, taken from reference TRBV9 and TRBJ2-2): DSGVTQTPKHLITATGQRVTLRCSPRSGDLSVYWYQQSLDQGLQFLIQYYNGEERAKGNILERFSAQQFPDLHSELNLSSLELGDSALYFCASSASRALDTGELFFGEGSRLTVL.

The chain employs TRBV14 and TRBJ2-5, with TRBD1 matching over 10 bases. The CDR3 loop spans 16 amino acids. Unmatched junction bases numbered 8, after V lost 3 bases and J lost 4 bases. CDR1 is SGHDN and CDR2 is FVKESK in the germline V gene. The CDR3 here is CASSQRQGALIETQYF. The CDR3 DNA reads as TGTGCCAGCAGCCAGAGACAGGGGGCGCTTATAGAGACCCAGTACTTC.

This clone was seen a handful of times. Other DNA sequences in this sample translate to the same CDR3. The V and J genes are TRBV29-1 and TRBJ1-2; D gene unclear. There are 14 residues in the CDR3. The V end lost 1 base, the J end lost 4 bases, and 13 bases lay between the germline ends. Per the germline V gene, CDR1 is SQVTM and CDR2 is ANQGSEA. The CDR3: CSVEVPGLSYGYTF. In nucleotides, the CDR3 is TGCAGCGTTGAAGTACCCGGTCTTAGCTATGGCTACACCTTC.

This clone was counted many times. The V and J genes are TRBV7-8 and TRBJ2-3, with D possibly being TRBD2 (5 bases). The CDR3 has 15 amino acids. Trimming pared 5 bases from V and 2 bases from J, leaving 14 bases between. CDR1 is SGHVS, CDR2 FQNEAQ, per germline. For the CDR3, the DNA is TGTGCCAGCAGCCCCGAGGGCACGTTCACAGATACGCAGTATTTT. Amino acids: CASSPEGTFTDTQYF.

This clone was picked up a small number of times. This chain uses TRBV27 with TRBJ2-7, with 9 bases aligning to TRBD1. The CDR3 is 14 residues long. The V gene's germline CDR1 is MNHEY and CDR2 SMNVEV (reference sequence). The ends lost 6 bases at V and 3 bases at J; junction bases unmatched: 6. CDR3 residues: CASRDRTGVYEQYF. CDR3 DNA sequence: TGTGCCAGCAGGGACAGGACAGGGGTCTACGAGCAGTACTTC.

This clone was counted only a few times. This may be a read error: a much more frequent sequence differs by one nucleotide. The same CDR3 arises from other DNA sequences in this sample as well. V and J are TRBV10-3 and TRBJ2-1; a weak D match, TRBD2 (6 bases). The CDR3 extends over 17 amino acids. Per germline, CDR1 ENHRY and CDR2 SYGVKD. The CDR3 spells CAISEPTGGGSYNEQFF. DNA for the CDR3: TGCGCCATCAGTGAGCCAACCGGTGGAGGGAGTTACAATGAGCAGTTCTTC.

At least ten counts were recorded for this clone. The J gene is TRBJ1-5, the V gene TRBV19; 7 positions agree with TRBD1. The trim removed 7 bases at V and 3 bases at J, leaving 6 bases unmatched. CDR3 length equals 14 residues. CDR1 and CDR2 (germline): LNHDA, SQIVND (reference sequence). The CDR3 is CASTLTGSNQPQHF. The CDR3 DNA reads TGTGCCAGTACCTTGACAGGGTCCAATCAGCCCCAGCATTTT.

This clone was recorded a few times. V is TRBV24-1 and J is TRBJ1-2; D is uncertain. This CDR3 has 12 amino acids. CDR1 KGHDR and CDR2 SFDVKD come from the germline V gene. V lost 3 bases and J 10 bases, leaving 11 bases between the germline ends. This chain's CDR3 is CATSDRQRVYTF. DNA for the CDR3: TGTGCCACCAGTGATAGGCAAAGGGTCTACACCTTC.

In the case of this clone: A much larger clone differs from this one at a single base, so this may be a read error. Other nucleotide sequences in the sample specify the same CDR3. This chain connects TRBV4-1 to TRBJ1-1; D is unclear. V was pared by 4 bases and J by 3 bases, with 9 bases between. Per germline, CDR1 MGHRA and CDR2 YSYEKL. The CDR3 spans 13 residues. The CDR3, as DNA: TGCGCCAGCAGCCCACGAGGTGACACTGAAGCTTTCTTT. It yields the protein CASSPRGDTEAFF.

This clone showed up many times. The genes are TRBV20-1 and TRBJ2-1, with 10 bases aligning to TRBD1. Germline V gene data show CDR1 as DFQATT and CDR2 as SNEGSKA (reference sequence). V trimming: 0 bases; J trimming: 9 bases; junction bases outside the gene matches: 8. CDR3 length: 15 residues. Here the CDR3 reads CSARDPGQGYGEQFF. The CDR3 DNA follows: TGCAGTGCTAGAGATCCGGGACAGGGGTATGGTGAGCAGTTCTTC.

This clone was seen many times. The CDR3 region has the DNA TGTGCCAGCTTCTTCACAGGGAGAACCGGGGAGCTGTTTTTT. It codes for CASFFTGRTGELFF. V is TRBV6-1 and J is TRBJ2-2; tentatively, D is TRBD1 (6 bases). This CDR3 region has 14 residues. Germline V lookup: CDR1 MNHNS, CDR2 SASEGT. Trimming removed 8 bases at V and 5 bases at J, with 15 bases between.

On this clone itself: Compared with germline, one end of the junction differs, possibly owing to a read error. The rearrangement links TRBV9 to TRBJ2-5; D unresolved. Germline CDR1 reads SGDLS; CDR2 reads YYNGEE. CDR3 length: 16 residues. The CDR3 coding sequence is TGTGCCGGCAGCCGAGATTACTCTATCGGACAAGAGACCCAGTACTTC. It yields the protein CAGSRDYSIGQETQYF.

This clone was seen ten or more times. This chain uses TRBV18 with TRBJ2-5; 8 bases are shared with TRBD1. Trimming removed 3 bases from V and 5 bases from J; junction bases left unmatched: 5. Germline CDR1 is KGHSH and CDR2 is LQKENI. The CDR3 extends over 14 amino acids. The CDR3 sequence is CASSPNRQGETQYF. DNA for the CDR3: TGTGCCAGCTCACCCAATAGACAGGGGGAGACCCAGTACTTC.

For this clone: A much larger clone differs by one base, so this may be a read error. The V call is TRBV4-1, the J call TRBJ2-1; maybe TRBD2 (5 bases). V gave up 0 bases and J gave up 8 bases, with 14 bases separating them. CDR3 size: 15 residues. The V gene's germline CDR1 is MGHRA and CDR2 YSYEKL. The CDR3 protein is CASSQESAGSDEQFF. The DNA for the CDR3 is TGCGCCAGCAGCCAAGAATCGGCTGGGAGCGATGAGCAGTTCTTC.

In regard to this clone: A read error may explain this, as a much larger clone is one base away. Here the CDR3 DNA reads TGTGCCAGCAGTCGACAAGCGGGGCCACGCAGAGAGACCCAGTACTTC. It specifies CASSRQAGPRRETQYF. This rearrangement joins TRBV28 to TRBJ2-5; 7 bases match TRBD2. Trimming at V came to 5 bases and at J to 4 bases, leaving 13 bases not matched to a gene. Germline V gene sequence: CDR1 MDHEN, CDR2 SYDVKM. The CDR3 runs 16 residues. The full variable domain, completed using reference TRBV28 and TRBJ2-5, is DVKVTQSSRYLVKRTGEKVFLECVQDMDHENMFWYRQDPGLGLRLIYFSYDVKMKEKGDIPEGYSVSREKKERFSLILESASTNQTSMYLCASSRQAGPRRETQYFGPGTRLLVL.

This clone was picked up a small number of times. The CDR3 coding sequence is TGTGCCAGCTCCCCAGGGCTCTCCTACTATCAGTACTTC. Translated: CASSPGLSYYQYF. The genes are TRBV6-1 and TRBJ2-7; a possible D gene is TRBD1 (5 bases). This CDR3 region has 13 residues. With 8 bases removed from V and 10 bases from J, the gap between germline ends came to 21 bases. Germline V CDR1 and CDR2: MNHNS, SASEGT.

This clone appeared many times. The rearrangement joins TRBV6-2 or TRBV6-3 to TRBJ2-7; tentatively, D is TRBD1 (6 bases). This CDR3 comprises 15 residues. Trimming took off 0 bases at V and 2 bases at J, with 11 bases between the two ends. CDR1 is MNHEY and CDR2 is SVGEGT in the germline V gene. The CDR3, as DNA: TGTGCCAGCAGTTACTCCGACAGGAGTACCTACGAGCAGTACTTC. Protein sequence: CASSYSDRSTYEQYF.

Many counts were recorded for this clone. DNA of the CDR3: TGTGCCAGCAGTATAAGAGCGGGGCTGACAGATACGCAGTATTTT. Translated, it gives CASSIRAGLTDTQYF. The chain recombines TRBV27 with TRBJ2-3; 7 nucleotides line up with TRBD2. CDR1 MNHEY and CDR2 SMNVEV come from the germline V gene (reference sequence). This CDR3 is built from 15 residues. The J segment lost 3 bases and the V segment lost 5 bases, leaving 8 bases of the junction unmatched.

Details on this clone: At one of its ends the junction is not consistent with the germline gene, which may arise from a read error. The rearrangement uses TRBV5-1 and TRBJ2-2; 8 bases match TRBD2. Looked up from germline, CDR1 is SGHRS and CDR2 is YFSETQ. This CDR3 is 16 amino acids long. CDR3 region: CASNWRAGDSTRELFF. For the CDR3, the DNA is TGCGCCAGCAACTGGCGAGCGGGAGACAGCACCCGGGAGCTGTTTTTT. Drawing the rest from reference TRBV5-1 and TRBJ2-2, the complete variable domain is KAGVTQTPRYLIKTRGQQVTLSCSPISGHRSVSWYQQTPGQGLQFLFEYFSETQRNKGNFPGRFSGRQFSNSRSEMNVSTLELGDSALYLCASNWRAGDSTRELFFGEGSRLTVL.